Listed here are 2 T cell receptor beta chains from one sample, sequenced in a study of identifying expanded T cells in peripheral blood. This table comes from immunoSEQ multiplex PCR, and its TCRdb copy is limited to in-frame clones, with some not included. This sample carries approximately 110,000 clones, about 87% of them seen once, and the ten largest clones take about 8.6%. Input material: blood. These receptors were taken from a person aged 18 to 70 in good health.

The rearrangement links TRBV30 to TRBJ1-1; 8 nucleotides match TRBD1. This CDR3 spans 12 amino acids. Losses at the gene ends were 2 bases for V and 4 bases for J; bases not matched to a gene: 0. The V gene's germline CDR1 is GTSNPN and CDR2 SVGIG (reference sequence). The CDR3 region has the DNA TGTGCCTGGAGTCAGGGGGCCACTGAAGCTTTCTTT. Encoded protein: CAWSQGATEAFF.

The V and J genes are TRBV7-2 and TRBJ2-2, with unresolved D. Germline assignment: CDR1 SGHTA and CDR2 FQGNSA. The CDR3 is 14 residues long. V was pared by 6 bases and J by 6 bases, with 14 bases between. The CDR3 here is CASSLRSASGELFF. CDR3 in DNA: TGTGCCAGCAGTTTAAGGTCCGCGTCCGGGGAGCTGTTTTTT.